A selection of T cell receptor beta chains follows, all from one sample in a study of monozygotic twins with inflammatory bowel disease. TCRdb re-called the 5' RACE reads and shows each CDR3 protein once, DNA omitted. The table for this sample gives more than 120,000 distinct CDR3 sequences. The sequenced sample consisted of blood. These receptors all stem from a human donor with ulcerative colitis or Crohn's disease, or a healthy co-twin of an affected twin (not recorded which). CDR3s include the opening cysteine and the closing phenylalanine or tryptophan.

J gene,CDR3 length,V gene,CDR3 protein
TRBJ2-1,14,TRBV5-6,CASSPGAVYNEQFF
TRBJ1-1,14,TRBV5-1,CASSLFQGPTEAFF
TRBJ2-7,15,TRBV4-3,CASSHGGTDVYEQYF
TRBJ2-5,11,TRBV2,CASSRVETQYF
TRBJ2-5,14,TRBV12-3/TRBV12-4,CASSFSRGHETQYF
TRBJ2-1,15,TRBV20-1,CSARDTRFLHNEQFF
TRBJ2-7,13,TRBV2,CASSISGVGEQYF
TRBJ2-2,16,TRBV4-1,CASSQDTDRNTGELFF
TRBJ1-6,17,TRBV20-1,CSARLTLSPKGDSPLHF
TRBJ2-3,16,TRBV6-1,CASSVFQGETTDTQYF
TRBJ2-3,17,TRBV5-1,CASRQAGISTLTDTQYF
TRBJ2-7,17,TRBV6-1,CASRQALMAGFGYEQYF
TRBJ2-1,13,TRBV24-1,CATRDSNYNEQFF
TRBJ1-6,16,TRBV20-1,CSARDAARDYNSPLHF
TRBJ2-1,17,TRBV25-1,CASSDPDLGQVYNEQFF
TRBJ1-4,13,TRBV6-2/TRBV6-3,CASGRTGSEKLFF
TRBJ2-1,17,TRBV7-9,CASSLDGGWRENNEQFF
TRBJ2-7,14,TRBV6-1,CASSRPGLGYEQYF
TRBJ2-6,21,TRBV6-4,CASSDGGRASRTSSGANVLTF
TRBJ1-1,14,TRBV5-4,CASSLGQMNTEAFF
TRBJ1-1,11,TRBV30,CAWDHRGRAFF
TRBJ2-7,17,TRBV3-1,CASSQDLETGLYYEQYF
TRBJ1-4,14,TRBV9,CASSVAGYNEKLFF
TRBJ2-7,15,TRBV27,CANSPYSGVSDEQYF
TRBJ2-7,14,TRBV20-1,CSASRQGVAYEQYF
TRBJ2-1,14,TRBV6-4,CASSDSAAGARQFF
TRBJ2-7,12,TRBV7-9,CASSRGLYEQYF
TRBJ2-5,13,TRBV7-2,CASSFGERETQYF
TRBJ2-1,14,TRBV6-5,CASSYAGPGNEQFF
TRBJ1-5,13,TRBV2,CASRKDSNQPQHF
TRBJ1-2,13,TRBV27,CASSFSEYYGYTF
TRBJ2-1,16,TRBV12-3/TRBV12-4,CASSSQGGSSYNEQFF
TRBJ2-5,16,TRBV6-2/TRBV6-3,CASRASPGGDDGTQYF
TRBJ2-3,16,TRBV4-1,CASSRRGDSSADTQYF
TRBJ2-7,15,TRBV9,CASSAGTGEFYEQYF
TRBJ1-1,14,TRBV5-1,CASSLAVGAAEAFF
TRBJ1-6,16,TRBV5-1,CASSRAPGQSNSPLHF
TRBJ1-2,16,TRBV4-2,CASGQASSARVYGYTF
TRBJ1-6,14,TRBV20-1,CSARGSSYNSPLHF
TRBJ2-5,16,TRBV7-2,CASSARTSGGEETQYF
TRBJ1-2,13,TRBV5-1,CASSLARSTGYTF
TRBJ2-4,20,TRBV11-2,CASSPFISPQGGAAKNIQYF
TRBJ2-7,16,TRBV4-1,CASSRHPGQRTYEQYF
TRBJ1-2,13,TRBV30,CAWSTSVGYGYTF
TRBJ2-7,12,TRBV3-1,CASSQADYEQYF
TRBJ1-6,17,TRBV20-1,CSGQGQGLRTYNSPLHF
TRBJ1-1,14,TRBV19,CASSIRGMNTEAFF
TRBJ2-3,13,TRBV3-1,CASSQRGTDTQYF
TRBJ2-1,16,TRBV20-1,CSARLQGTRPYNEQFF